Described below is a single T cell receptor beta chain sequence and its context. As yet, its antigen is unknown. The V gene lost 0 bases and the J gene lost 4 bases, with 10 bases spanning the gap. This CDR3 has 15 amino acids. CDR1 and CDR2 (germline): SNHLY, FYNNEI. The PCR made use of 60 Vbeta and 13 Jbeta primers. Libraries were prepared by immunoSEQ multiplex PCR; TCRdb keeps only in-frame clonotypes and omits some of them. The sample consists of about 110,000 clones, about 81% of them appearing once. The record originates from a study of cytomegalovirus exposure and HLA in healthy donors. Study results and limitations: When the data were analyzed later, several of the most significant clusters appeared to be linked to common viral pathogens.

The chain has TRBV2 and TRBJ1-5, with D hard to call. The specimen sequenced was PBMCs. The clonotype originates from a man between 25 and 39 years old in good health and CMV-seropositive. CDR3 nucleotides: TGTGCCAGCAGTGAAGCGCGCGGAGCGAATCAGCCCCAGCATTTT. Protein product: CASSEARGANQPQHF. The whole variable domain, filled in from reference TRBV2 and TRBJ1-5, reads EPEVTQTPSHQVTQMGQEVILRCVPISNHLYFYWYRQILGQKVEFLVSFYNNEISEKSEIFDDQFSVERPDGSNFTLKIRSTKLEDSAMYFCASSEARGANQPQHFGDGTRLSIL.